A single TCR beta chain is shown here with its context. This table comes from immunoSEQ multiplex PCR, and its TCRdb copy is limited to in-frame clones, with some not included. Of some 120,000 clones in the sample, roughly 83% are singletons; the top ten hold under 15%. The data were obtained in a study of blood T cell repertoires in COVID-19. CDR1 is LNHDA and CDR2 is SQIVND in the germline V gene (reference sequence). The CDR3 has 14 residues. V gave up 8 bases and J gave up 10 bases; unmatched junction bases: 8. The sequenced material came from peripheral blood. This receptor was obtained from a woman between 25 and 40 years old who had recovered from COVID-19. The chain couples TRBV19 to TRBJ1-6; 10 positions agree with TRBD1. The DNA for the CDR3 is TGTGCCAGTCAAGTGACAGGGGGCAGCTCACCCCTCCACTTT. This translates into CASQVTGGSSPLHF.